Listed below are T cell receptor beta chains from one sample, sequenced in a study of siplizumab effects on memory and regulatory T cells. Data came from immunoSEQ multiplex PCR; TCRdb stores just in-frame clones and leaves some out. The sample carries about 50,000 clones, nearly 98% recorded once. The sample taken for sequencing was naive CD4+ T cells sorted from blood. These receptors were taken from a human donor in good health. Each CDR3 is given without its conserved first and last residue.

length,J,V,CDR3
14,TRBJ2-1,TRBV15,ATSRDGSGRYNEQF
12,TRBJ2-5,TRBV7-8,ASSSDRVFETQY
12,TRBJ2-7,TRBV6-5,ASSRGLASYEQY
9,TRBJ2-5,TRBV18,ASSPGEAQY
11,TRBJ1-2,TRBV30,AWSVRTDYGYT
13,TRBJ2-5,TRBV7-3,ASSLTGRDRGTQY
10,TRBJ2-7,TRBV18,ASSPANNEQY
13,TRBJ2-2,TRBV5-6,ASSYAGVDTGELF
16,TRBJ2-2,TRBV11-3,ASSLTLGLAPNTGELF
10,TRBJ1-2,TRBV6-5,ASSLTNYGYT
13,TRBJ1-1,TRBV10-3,AISVGGQLNTEAF
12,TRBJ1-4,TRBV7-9,ASSFRATNEKLF
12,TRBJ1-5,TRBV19,ASSIGYSNQPQH
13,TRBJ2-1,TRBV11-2,ASRPLAGSYNEQF
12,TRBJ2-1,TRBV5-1,ASSRLGSNNEQF
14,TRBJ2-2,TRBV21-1,ASSKETSGSPGELF
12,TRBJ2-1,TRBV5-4,ASSLGQGVDEQF
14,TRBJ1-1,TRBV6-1,ASSDTFRTMNTEAF
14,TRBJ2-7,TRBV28,ASSLSPDFSSYEQY
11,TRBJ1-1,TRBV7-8,ASSWDRGNEAF
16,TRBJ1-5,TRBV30,AWSINRGQYRNDQPQH
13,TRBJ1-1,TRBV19,ASSKPGDFNTEAF
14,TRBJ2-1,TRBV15,ATSRDQGADYNEQF
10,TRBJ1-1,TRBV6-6,ATNSGGNEAF
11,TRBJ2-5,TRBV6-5,ASWGRGVGAQY
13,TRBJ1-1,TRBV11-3,ASSVKQGQRTEAF
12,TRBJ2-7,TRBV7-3,ASSPEDRTYEQY
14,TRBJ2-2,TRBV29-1,SAGTSGSRNTGELF
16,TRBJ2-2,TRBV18,ASSPSTPAGVNTGELF
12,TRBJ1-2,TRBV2,ASSVRVTNYGYT
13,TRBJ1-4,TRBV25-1,ASSITGAGGAKLF
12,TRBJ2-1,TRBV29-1,SVGIRSFYNEQF
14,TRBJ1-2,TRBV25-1,ASSDYSSNSNYGYT
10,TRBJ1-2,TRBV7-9,ASSLDSYGYT
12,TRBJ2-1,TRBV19,ASSGYLEGDEQF
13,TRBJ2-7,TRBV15,ATSSEGGPAYEQY
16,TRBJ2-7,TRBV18,ASSPPMGQGGLSYEQY